Listed below are T cell receptor beta chains from one sample, sequenced in a study of T-cell memory formation after mild COVID-19. TCRdb independently ran MiXCR on the 5' RACE reads; one entry per CDR3 protein. The sample lists fewer than 150,000 distinct CDR3 sequences, 5% to 6.5% seen once, with roughly 2% in the top ten. The specimen was PBMCs or a T cell subset sorted from them (not recorded which). The receptors originated from an adult woman who had mild COVID-19 (a few samples of this study predate the infection). Cell type and time point are not known. Each CDR3 is given with its conserved first and last residue. D genes are given only for firm matches. Clone size is given for some rows only: seen once, a few or many times, or a class if the clone is expanded.

CDR3nt | CDR3aa | j_gene | v_gene | d_gene | abundance
TGTGCCAGCAGCCACAGTTCCACAGCGAACACTGAAGCTTTCTTT | CASSHSSTANTEAFF | TRBJ1-1 | TRBV3-1 | - | few
TGTGCCAGCAGCGTATCCCTAGCGGGAGTCTACAATGAGCAGTTCTTC | CASSVSLAGVYNEQFF | TRBJ2-1 | TRBV9 | TRBD2 | -
TGTGCCAGCAGCTTTCAGGGGGCATCCTACGAGCAGTACTTC | CASSFQGASYEQYF | TRBJ2-7 | TRBV7-2 | TRBD1 | -
TGTGCCAGCAGCCAACAGCTTCGGGGTGGCACAGATACGCAGTATTTT | CASSQQLRGGTDTQYF | TRBJ2-3 | TRBV7-2 | - | -
TGCGCCAGCAGCTTTGCCCTTCCGGGCTCGACTATACCCTACGAGCAGTACTTC | CASSFALPGSTIPYEQYF | TRBJ2-7 | TRBV5-1 | - | -
TGTGCCAGCAGCCCCGGGACGTCGGTTTACGAGCAGTACTTC | CASSPGTSVYEQYF | TRBJ2-7 | TRBV4-2 | - | many
TGTGCCAGCTCACCACCAGGGCGTGGGAACACCGGGGAGCTGTTTTTT | CASSPPGRGNTGELFF | TRBJ2-2 | TRBV18 | - | few
TGTGCCAGCACAAGATCAGGCCACAATGAGCAGTTCTTC | CASTRSGHNEQFF | TRBJ2-1 | TRBV6-5 | - | -
TGTGCCAGCAGCTTAGGAGGGGATGGCTACACCTTC | CASSLGGDGYTF | TRBJ1-2 | TRBV7-9 | - | many
TGTGCCAGCAGCCAAGGGACGTATGAAGCTTTCTTT | CASSQGTYEAFF | TRBJ1-1 | TRBV3-1 | - | few
TGTGCCAGCAGCTTTTTAGCGGGAGGGGTTTCAAATGAGCAGTTCTTC | CASSFLAGGVSNEQFF | TRBJ2-1 | TRBV11-3 | TRBD2 | -
TGTGCCAGCAGTTTGGGCACAGGGAGGTTGGCTACGCAGTATTTT | CASSLGTGRLATQYF | TRBJ2-3 | TRBV12-3/TRBV12-4 | - | -
TGCGCCAGCAGCTTGGGGCCGGGATCTTACGAGCAGTACTTC | CASSLGPGSYEQYF | TRBJ2-7 | TRBV5-1 | - | -
TGTGCCTGGAGTGCCAGAGACTCCGACAGGGCGAATCAGCCCCAGCATTTT | CAWSARDSDRANQPQHF | TRBJ1-5 | TRBV30 | TRBD1 | few
TGTGCCAGCTCCTTTTGGGCTTTGACAGCGTACGAGCAGTACTTC | CASSFWALTAYEQYF | TRBJ2-7 | TRBV7-9 | - | -
TGTGCCAGCAGTTCCGAAAGGTACACTGAAGCTTTCTTT | CASSSERYTEAFF | TRBJ1-1 | TRBV6-6 | - | -
TGTGCCAGCAGCCCAGGACAGCAGCATGGCTACACCTTC | CASSPGQQHGYTF | TRBJ1-2 | TRBV6-1 | - | few
TGTGCCAGCAGCCAGGGTTCTGGCAATCAGCCCCAGCATTTT | CASSQGSGNQPQHF | TRBJ1-5 | TRBV7-2 | - | -
TGTGCCAGCAGCCAGTCCCCTTTTAGCGGAGCGACCGGGGAGCTGTTTTTT | CASSQSPFSGATGELFF | TRBJ2-2 | TRBV7-9 | - | -
TGTGCCAGCAGCCAAGGATGGACTTATGGCTACACCTTC | CASSQGWTYGYTF | TRBJ1-2 | TRBV14 | - | few
TGTGCCAGCAGTGTTGACAGGGGGTATCAGCCCCAGCATTTT | CASSVDRGYQPQHF | TRBJ1-5 | TRBV2 | TRBD1 | -
TGTGCCAGCAGGCCCCCGGCTAGCGGGGGACAGTTCTTC | CASRPPASGGQFF | TRBJ2-1 | TRBV6-5 | TRBD2 | -
TGTGCCAGCTCACTACTTTTACTAGCGGGACGAACCGGGGAGCTGTTTTTT | CASSLLLLAGRTGELFF | TRBJ2-2 | TRBV18 | TRBD2 | -
TGCGCCAGCAGCCGGCTTGGACTAGCTTCTAATGAGCAGTTCTTC | CASSRLGLASNEQFF | TRBJ2-1 | TRBV4-1 | TRBD2 | many
TGTGCCAGCAGTGAAATTTTTAACTATGGCTACACCTTC | CASSEIFNYGYTF | TRBJ1-2 | TRBV2 | - | few
TGTGCCAGCAAGTTCCTCACCCGTGGCGCTGAAGCTTTCTTT | CASKFLTRGAEAFF | TRBJ1-1 | TRBV11-1 | - | -
TGTGCCAGCGGGACAGAAAATAGCAATCAGCCCCAGCATTTT | CASGTENSNQPQHF | TRBJ1-5 | TRBV12-3/TRBV12-4 | TRBD1 | many
TGTGCCAGCAGCAGACTAAGCAATGAGCAGTTCTTC | CASSRLSNEQFF | TRBJ2-1 | TRBV3-1 | - | few
TGTGCCAGCAGCTTAACGATTGGAGGGCTTAGCTCCTACGAGCAGTACTTC | CASSLTIGGLSSYEQYF | TRBJ2-7 | TRBV13 | - | -
TGTGCCAGCAAGAACCCGGGACAACGGAGGAACACCATATATTTT | CASKNPGQRRNTIYF | TRBJ1-3 | TRBV6-1 | - | -
TGCAGTGCTAGCCCGGGGACAACTAATGAAAAACTGTTTTTT | CSASPGTTNEKLFF | TRBJ1-4 | TRBV20-1 | - | -
TGTGCCAGCAGCTCGGGACTCCCCCCTAATGAGCAGTTCTTC | CASSSGLPPNEQFF | TRBJ2-1 | TRBV7-3 | - | -
TGTGCCAGCAGACAGGGAGGTCTAAACTACGAGCAGTACTTC | CASRQGGLNYEQYF | TRBJ2-7 | TRBV12-3/TRBV12-4 | - | many
TGTGCCAGCAGATCAACTACTGAAGAGACCCAGTACTTC | CASRSTTEETQYF | TRBJ2-5 | TRBV12-3/TRBV12-4 | - | -
TGCAGTGCTGGCACCGGGACAGGGTACGATGAGCAGTTCTTC | CSAGTGTGYDEQFF | TRBJ2-1 | TRBV20-1 | TRBD1 | -
TGCAGTGCTAGAGTTGTACGGGGAGGAGGGACGCAGTATTTT | CSARVVRGGGTQYF | TRBJ2-3 | TRBV20-1 | - | many
TGTGCCAGCAGCTTAGAGCGGGGCATCTATGGCTACACCTTC | CASSLERGIYGYTF | TRBJ1-2 | TRBV7-8 | - | -
TGTGCCAGCAGCTCCGACAGGTCCTACGTGAAACTGTTTTTT | CASSSDRSYVKLFF | TRBJ1-4 | TRBV7-9 | - | -
TGTGCCAGCAGCCAAGATAGTCGGCCAGAGGCCTACAATGAGCAGTTCTTC | CASSQDSRPEAYNEQFF | TRBJ2-1 | TRBV4-2 | - | few
TGCGCCAGCAGCCGGACCGCGGGACAACTTTTCGCCGGCCCTGGTAGTCAGTACTTC | CASSRTAGQLFAGPGSQYF | TRBJ2-7 | TRBV5-1 | - | -
TGTGCCATTCGCGGACAGCCATCGCAAGAGACCCAGTACTTC | CAIRGQPSQETQYF | TRBJ2-5 | TRBV10-3 | - | many